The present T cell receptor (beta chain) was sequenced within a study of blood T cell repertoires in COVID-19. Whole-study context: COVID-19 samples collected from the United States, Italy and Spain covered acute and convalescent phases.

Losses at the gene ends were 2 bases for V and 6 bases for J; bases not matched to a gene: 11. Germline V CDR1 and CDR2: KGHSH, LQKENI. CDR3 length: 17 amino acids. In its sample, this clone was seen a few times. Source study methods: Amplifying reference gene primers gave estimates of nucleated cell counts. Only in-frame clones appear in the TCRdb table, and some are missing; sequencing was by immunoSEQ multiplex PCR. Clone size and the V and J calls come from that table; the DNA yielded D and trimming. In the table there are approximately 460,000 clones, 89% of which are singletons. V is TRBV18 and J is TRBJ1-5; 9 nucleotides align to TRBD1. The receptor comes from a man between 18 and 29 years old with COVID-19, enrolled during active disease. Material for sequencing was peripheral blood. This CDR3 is CASSPWGPGQGGQPQHF. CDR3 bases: TGTGCCAGCTCACCATGGGGCCCGGGACAGGGTGGTCAGCCCCAGCATTTT.